This TCR beta chain was captured by sequencing in a study of Ad26.COV2.S vaccination and SARS-CoV-2 variants. Trimming removed 1 base from V and 3 bases from J, with 13 bases in between. This CDR3 is 15 amino acids long. Germline lookup yields CDR1 SNHLY and CDR2 FYNNEI. Libraries were prepared by immunoSEQ multiplex PCR; TCRdb keeps only in-frame clonotypes and omits some of them. The top ten clones hold around 6.4% of a sample with roughly 350,000 clones, about 88% of them seen once. As to treatment: 15 to 20 received Ad26.COV2.S at low or high dose, single or two shots; several received placebo; per-sample allocation not given. Samples were taken on day 63 after the first vaccine or placebo injection. A few counts support this clone.

Specimen: peripheral blood, collected in a trial of Ad26.COV2.S vaccine versus placebo. The chain uses TRBV2 and TRBJ2-7, with D possibly TRBD1 on 5 matching bases. The TCR sequence derives from a person aged 18 to 65 who received the Ad26.COV2.S COVID-19 vaccine or a placebo. The DNA of the CDR3 is TGTGCCAGCAGTGAAGTTAGGACAAGAGGCTACGAGCAGTACTTC. The encoded protein is CASSEVRTRGYEQYF.